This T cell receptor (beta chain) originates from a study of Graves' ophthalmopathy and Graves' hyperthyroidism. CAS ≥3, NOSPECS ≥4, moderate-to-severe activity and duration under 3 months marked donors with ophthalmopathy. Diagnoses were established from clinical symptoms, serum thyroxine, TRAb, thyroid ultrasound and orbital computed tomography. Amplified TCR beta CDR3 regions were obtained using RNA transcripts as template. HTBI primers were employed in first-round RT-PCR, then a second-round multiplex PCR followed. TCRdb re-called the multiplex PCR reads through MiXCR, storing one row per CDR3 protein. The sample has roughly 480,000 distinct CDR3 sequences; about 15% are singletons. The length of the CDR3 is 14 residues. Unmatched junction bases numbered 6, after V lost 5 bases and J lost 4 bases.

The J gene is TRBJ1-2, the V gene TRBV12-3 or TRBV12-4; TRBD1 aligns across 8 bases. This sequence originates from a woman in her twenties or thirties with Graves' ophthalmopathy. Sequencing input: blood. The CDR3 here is CASSTPTGVYGYTF. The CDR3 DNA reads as TGTGCCAGCAGTACCCCGACAGGGGTCTATGGCTACACCTTC.